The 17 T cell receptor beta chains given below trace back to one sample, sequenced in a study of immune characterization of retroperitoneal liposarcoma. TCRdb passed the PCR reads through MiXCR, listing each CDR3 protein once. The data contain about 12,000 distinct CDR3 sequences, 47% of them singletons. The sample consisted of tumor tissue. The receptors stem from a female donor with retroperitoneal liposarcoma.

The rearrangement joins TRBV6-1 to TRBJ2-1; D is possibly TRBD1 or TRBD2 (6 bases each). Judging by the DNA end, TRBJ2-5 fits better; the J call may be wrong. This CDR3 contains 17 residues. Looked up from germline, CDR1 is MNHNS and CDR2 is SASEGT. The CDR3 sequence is CASKKDPTGAVGETQYF. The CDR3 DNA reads TGTGCCAGCAAGAAGGACCCAACGGGGGCAGTAGGAGAGACCCAGTACTTC.

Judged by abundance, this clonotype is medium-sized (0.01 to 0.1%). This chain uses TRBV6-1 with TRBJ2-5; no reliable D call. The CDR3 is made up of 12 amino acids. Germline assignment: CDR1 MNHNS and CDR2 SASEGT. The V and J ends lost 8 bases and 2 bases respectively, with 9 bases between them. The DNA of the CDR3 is TGTGCCAGCTCAGGAGTTCAAGAGACCCAGTACTTC. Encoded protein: CASSGVQETQYF.

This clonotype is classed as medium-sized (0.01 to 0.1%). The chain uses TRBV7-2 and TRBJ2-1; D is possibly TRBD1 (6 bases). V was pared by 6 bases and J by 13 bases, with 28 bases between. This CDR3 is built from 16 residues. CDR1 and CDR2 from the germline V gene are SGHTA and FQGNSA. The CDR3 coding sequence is TGTGCCAGCAGTTCGGACAGAAGCTTAGCGTTAAACATTCAGTTCTTC. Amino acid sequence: CASSSDRSLALNIQFF.

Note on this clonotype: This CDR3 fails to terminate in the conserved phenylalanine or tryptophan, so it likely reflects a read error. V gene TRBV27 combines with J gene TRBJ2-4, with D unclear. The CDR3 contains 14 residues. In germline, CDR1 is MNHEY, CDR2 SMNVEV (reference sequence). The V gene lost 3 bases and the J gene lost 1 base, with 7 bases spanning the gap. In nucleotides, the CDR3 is TGTGCCAGCAGTTTTTCTGGGGCCAAAAACATTCAGTACTCC. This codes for CASSFSGAKNIQYS.

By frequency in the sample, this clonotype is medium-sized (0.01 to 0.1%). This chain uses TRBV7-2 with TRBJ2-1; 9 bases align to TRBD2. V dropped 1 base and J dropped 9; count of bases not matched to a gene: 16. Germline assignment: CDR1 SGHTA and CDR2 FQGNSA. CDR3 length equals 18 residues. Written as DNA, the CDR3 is TGTGCCAGCAGCTTAGAGCCTCTCATACAACTAGCGGGCTTTGAGCAGTTCTTC. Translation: CASSLEPLIQLAGFEQFF.

CDR3 residues: CASSSHKNTEAFF. The CDR3 DNA is TGTGCCAGCAGTTCCCACAAAAACACTGAAGCTTTCTTT. This chain joins TRBV6-6 and TRBJ1-1; D gene unclear. Germline lookup yields CDR1 MNHNY and CDR2 SVGAGI (reference sequence). The V end was cut by 4 bases, the J end by 2 bases, with 8 bases between. The CDR3 has 13 amino acids.

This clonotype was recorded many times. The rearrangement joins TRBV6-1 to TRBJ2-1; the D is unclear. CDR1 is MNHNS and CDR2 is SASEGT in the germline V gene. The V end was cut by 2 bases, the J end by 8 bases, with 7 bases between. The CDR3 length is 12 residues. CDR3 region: CASSERPYEQFF. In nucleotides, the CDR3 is TGTGCCAGCAGTGAAAGACCCTATGAGCAGTTCTTC.

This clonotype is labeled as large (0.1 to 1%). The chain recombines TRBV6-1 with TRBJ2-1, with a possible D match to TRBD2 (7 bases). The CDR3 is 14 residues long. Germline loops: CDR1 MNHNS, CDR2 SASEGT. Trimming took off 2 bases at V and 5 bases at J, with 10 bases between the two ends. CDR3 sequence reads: CASSERGANNEQFF. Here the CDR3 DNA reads TGTGCCAGCAGTGAACGGGGGGCGAACAATGAGCAGTTCTTC.

The chain's CDR3 is CASSLVLRAGGGNEQFF. CDR3 DNA sequence: TGTGCCAGCAGCTTAGTCCTTCGAGCGGGAGGGGGGAATGAGCAGTTCTTC. The chain links TRBV11-2 to TRBJ2-5; 10 nucleotides align to TRBD2. Matching the DNA end better, TRBJ2-1 makes the J call doubtful. Germline values: CDR1 SGHAT, CDR2 FQNNGV. The CDR3 has 17 residues.

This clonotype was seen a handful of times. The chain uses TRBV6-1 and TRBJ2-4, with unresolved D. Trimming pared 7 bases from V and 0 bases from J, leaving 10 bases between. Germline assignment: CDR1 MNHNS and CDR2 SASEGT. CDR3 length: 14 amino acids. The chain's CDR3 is CASNQDLAKNIQYF. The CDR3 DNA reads TGTGCCAGCAATCAAGACCTAGCCAAAAACATTCAGTACTTC.

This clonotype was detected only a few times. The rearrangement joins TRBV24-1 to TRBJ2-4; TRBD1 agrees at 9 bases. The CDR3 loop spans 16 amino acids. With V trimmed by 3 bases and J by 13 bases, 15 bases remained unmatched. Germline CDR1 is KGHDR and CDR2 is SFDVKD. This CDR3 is CATSDPGTGTYNEQYF. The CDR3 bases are TGTGCCACCAGTGATCCCGGGACAGGGACCTACAATGAGCAGTACTTC.

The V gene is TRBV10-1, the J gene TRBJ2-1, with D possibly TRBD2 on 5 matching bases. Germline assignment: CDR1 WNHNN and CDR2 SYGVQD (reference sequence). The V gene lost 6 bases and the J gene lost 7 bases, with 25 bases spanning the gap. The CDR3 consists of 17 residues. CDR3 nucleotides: TGCGCCAGCAGCGATCCCCACGGCACGGAGGCCCTGAATGAGCAGTTCTTC. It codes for CASSDPHGTEALNEQFF.

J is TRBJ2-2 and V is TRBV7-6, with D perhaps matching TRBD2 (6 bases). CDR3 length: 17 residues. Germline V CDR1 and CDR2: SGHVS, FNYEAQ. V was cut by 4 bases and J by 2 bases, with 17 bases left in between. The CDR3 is CASSSPRGTINTGELFF. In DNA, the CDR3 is TGTGCCAGCAGCTCCCCCCGGGGGACGATTAACACCGGGGAGCTGTTTTTT.

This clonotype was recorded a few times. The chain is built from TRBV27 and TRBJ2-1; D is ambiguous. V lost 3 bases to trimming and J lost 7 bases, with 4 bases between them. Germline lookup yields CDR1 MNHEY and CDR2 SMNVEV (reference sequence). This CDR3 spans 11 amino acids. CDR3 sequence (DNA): TGTGCCAGCAGTTTGAAGAATGAGCAGTTCTTC. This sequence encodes CASSLKNEQFF.

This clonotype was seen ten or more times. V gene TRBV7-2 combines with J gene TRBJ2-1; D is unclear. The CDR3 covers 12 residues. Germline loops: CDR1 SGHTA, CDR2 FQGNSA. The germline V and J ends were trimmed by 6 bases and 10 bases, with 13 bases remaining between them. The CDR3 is CASSRTVYEQFF. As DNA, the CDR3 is TGTGCCAGCAGTCGGACGGTTTACGAGCAGTTCTTC.

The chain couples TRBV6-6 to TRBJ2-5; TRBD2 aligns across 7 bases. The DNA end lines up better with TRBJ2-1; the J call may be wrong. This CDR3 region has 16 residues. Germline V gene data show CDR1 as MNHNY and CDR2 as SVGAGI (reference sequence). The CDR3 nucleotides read TGTGCCAGCAGAGACCTAGGGAGGGGCCTCTACAATGAGCAGTTCTTC. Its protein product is CASRDLGRGLYNEQFF.

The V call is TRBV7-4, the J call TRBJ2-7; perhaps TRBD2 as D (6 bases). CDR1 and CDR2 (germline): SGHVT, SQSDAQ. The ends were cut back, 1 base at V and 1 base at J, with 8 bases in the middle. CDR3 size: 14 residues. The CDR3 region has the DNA TGTGCCAGCAGCTTAGTAGCGGAATCCTACGAGCAGTACTTC. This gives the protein CASSLVAESYEQYF. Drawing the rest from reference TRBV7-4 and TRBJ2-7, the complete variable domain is GAGVSQSPRYKVAKRGRDVALRCDSISGHVTLYWYRQTLGQGSEVLTYSQSDAQRDKSGRPSGRFSAERPERSVSTLKIQRTEQGDSAVYLCASSLVAESYEQYFGPGTRLTVT.